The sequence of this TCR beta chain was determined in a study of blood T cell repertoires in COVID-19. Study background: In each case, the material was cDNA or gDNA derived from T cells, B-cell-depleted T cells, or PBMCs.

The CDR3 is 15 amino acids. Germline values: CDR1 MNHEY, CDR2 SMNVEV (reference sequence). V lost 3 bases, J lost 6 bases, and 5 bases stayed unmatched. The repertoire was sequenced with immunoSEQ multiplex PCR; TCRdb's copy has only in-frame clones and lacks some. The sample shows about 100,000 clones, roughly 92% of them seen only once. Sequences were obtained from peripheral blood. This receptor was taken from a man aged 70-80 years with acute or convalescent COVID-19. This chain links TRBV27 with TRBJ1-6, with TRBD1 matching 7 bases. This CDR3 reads CASSLRRQGNSPLHF. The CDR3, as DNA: TGTGCCAGCAGTTTGAGGAGACAGGGTAATTCACCCCTCCACTTT.